This TCR beta chain was obtained from a study of cytomegalovirus exposure and HLA in healthy donors. Whole-study findings and limits: For most TCR beta V segments, an earlier analysis put the productive rate at about 87% or about 30% of the time. As a later analysis showed, several of the most significant clusters appeared to be linked to common viral pathogens. A list of around 160 TCR beta chains associated with cytomegalovirus was given.

These donors, healthy bone marrow donors, were studied. There are a few counts of this clone. Its antigen is not identified. A multiplex PCR was run with 60 Vbeta primers and 13 Jbeta primers. TCRdb's table, derived via immunoSEQ multiplex PCR, lists solely in-frame clones and lacks some. This repertoire shows around 170,000 clones, roughly 80% found once; its top ten account for approximately 3.9%. From germline, CDR1 is SQVTM and CDR2 ANQGSEA. V dropped 4 bases and J dropped 7 bases, with 20 bases sitting between them. The CDR3 totals 14 residues. The J gene is TRBJ2-7, the V gene TRBV29-1; perhaps TRBD1 as D (5 bases). What was sequenced was PBMCs. This receptor was taken from a man aged 45 to 65 in good health and CMV-seronegative. The CDR3 sequence is CSVATAPFLEEQYF. The DNA for the CDR3 is TGCAGCGTTGCGACAGCGCCATTCCTTGAGGAGCAGTACTTC.